The 20 T cell receptor beta chains presented below share a single source sample, sequenced in a study of CD8+CD57+ T cells in acquired aplastic anemia. Profiling that covered TCR beta VDJ and CDR3 relied on genomic DNA as its template. TCRdb ran MiXCR on the reads and lists one entry per CDR3 protein. The repertoire has roughly 93,000 distinct CDR3 sequences, 55% to 75% of them found once; the top ten carry 60% to 80%. Only patients with CD8+CD57+ cell expansion on flow cytometry were chosen for sequencing. The sample was sorted CD4+, CD8+, or CD8+CD57+ T cells (not recorded which) from PBMCs. The receptors derive from a human donor with aplastic anemia.

The rearrangement uses TRBV20-1 and TRBJ2-5; D is possibly TRBD2 (6 bases). The germline gives CDR1 DFQATT, CDR2 SNEGSKA (reference sequence). Trimming took 1 base from V and 0 from J, leaving 12 bases between them. The CDR3 is 15 residues long. The CDR3 loop reads CSARGDSPYQETQYF. The CDR3 bases are TGCAGTGCTAGAGGGGACTCTCCGTACCAAGAGACCCAGTACTTC.

The chain is built from TRBV2 and TRBJ2-1; 8 bases line up with TRBD2. The CDR3 is 13 residues long. Germline assignment: CDR1 SNHLY and CDR2 FYNNEI. J was trimmed by 5 bases and V by 10 bases; bases with no gene match: 7. CDR3 loop: CAIRGLDDNEQFF. CDR3 nucleotide sequence: TGTGCCATCAGGGGACTAGATGACAATGAGCAGTTCTTC.

The chain employs TRBV19 and TRBJ2-5; D gene unclear. This CDR3 is built from 13 residues. Germline V gene data show CDR1 as LNHDA and CDR2 as SQIVND (reference sequence). Trimming left V 5 bases short and J 6 bases short, with 13 bases between. The CDR3 nucleotides are TGTGCCAGTAGTGCCTCCGGGCCTCAGACCCAGTACTTC. As protein: CASSASGPQTQYF. The entire variable domain, with the rest obtained from reference TRBV19 and TRBJ2-5, is as follows: DGGITQSPKYLFRKEGQNVTLSCEQNLNHDAMYWYRQDPGQGLRLIYYSQIVNDFQKGDIAEGYSVSREKKESFPLTVTSAQKNPTAFYLCASSASGPQTQYFGPGTRLLVL.

The chain is built from TRBV6-4 and TRBJ2-5, with 12 bases lining up with TRBD2. With V trimmed by 3 bases and J by 2 bases, 1 base remained unmatched. The length of the CDR3 is 15 residues. Germline assignment: CDR1 MRHNA and CDR2 SNTAGT. CDR3 sequence reads: CASSETSGGQETQYF. The CDR3 nucleotides read TGTGCCAGCAGTGAAACTAGCGGGGGGCAAGAGACCCAGTACTTC.

The V and J genes are TRBV10-3 and TRBJ1-6; D is ambiguous. CDR3 size: 14 residues. Germline CDR1 and CDR2: ENHRY and SYGVKD. V dropped 5 bases and J dropped 7 bases, with 12 bases sitting between them. DNA for the CDR3: TGTGCCATCAGTATGACCGAGGGAAATTCACCCCTCCACTTT. The encoded protein is CAISMTEGNSPLHF.

This clonotype was picked up many times. The chain has TRBV6-1 and TRBJ2-7; no definite D call. V was cut by 4 bases and J by 2 bases, with 9 bases left in between. This CDR3 contains 13 residues. The V gene's germline CDR1 is MNHNS and CDR2 SASEGT. CDR3 bases: TGTGCCAGCAGTGGGTCTCTGACCTACGAGCAGTACTTC. Its translation is CASSGSLTYEQYF.

This clonotype was counted only a few times. A much larger clonotype is one base distant, so this may be a read error. The gene calls are TRBV4-1 and TRBJ2-1, with D tentatively TRBD2 (6 bases). This CDR3 is built from 16 residues. Germline assignment: CDR1 MGHRA and CDR2 YSYEKL. CDR3 coding DNA: TGCGCCAGCGGCCAAGATTCGTTAGCGGAGTACAATGAGCAGTTCTTC. It specifies CASGQDSLAEYNEQFF.

This clonotype was detected ten times or more. V gene TRBV15 combines with J gene TRBJ2-5; 10 nucleotides agree with TRBD1. The CDR3 is 21 residues long. The germline CDR1 and CDR2 sequences are LNHNV and YYDKDF (reference sequence). Trimming removed 0 bases from V and 0 bases from J; junction bases left unmatched: 16. CDR3 nucleotides: TGTGCCACCAGCAGAGATCTTTGGCGACAGGGGGCCCTTCGGTACCAAGAGACCCAGTACTTC. It translates to CATSRDLWRQGALRYQETQYF. Full variable domain (rest looked up from reference TRBV15 and TRBJ2-5): DAMVIQNPRYQVTQFGKPVTLSCSQTLNHNVMYWYQQKSSQAPKLLFHYYDKDFNNEADTPDNFQSRRPNTSFCFLDIRSPGLGDTAMYLCATSRDLWRQGALRYQETQYFGPGTRLLVL.

The rearrangement joins TRBV10-3 to TRBJ2-7; 12 positions agree with TRBD1. Germline V lookup: CDR1 ENHRY, CDR2 SYGVKD. The CDR3 extends over 16 amino acids. V shed 3 bases and J 4 bases; nucleotides not matched to a gene: 7. The CDR3 DNA is TGTGCCATCAGTGACTCCGGGACAGGGGGCTTGTACGAGCAGTACTTC. This gives the protein CAISDSGTGGLYEQYF.

This clonotype came up many times. V gene TRBV10-3 combines with J gene TRBJ2-3; 9 bases agree with TRBD2. CDR1 and CDR2 (germline): ENHRY, SYGVKD. V shed 0 bases, J shed 4 bases, and the junction held 5 bases outside the gene matches. This CDR3 is 16 amino acids long. CDR3 loop: CAISESEGLASDTQYF. DNA of the CDR3: TGTGCCATCAGTGAGTCGGAGGGACTAGCATCAGATACGCAGTATTTT.

The V gene is TRBV2, the J gene TRBJ2-7; TRBD1 aligns across 7 bases. This CDR3 is built from 14 residues. From germline, CDR1 is SNHLY and CDR2 FYNNEI. Trimming took 7 bases from V and 3 from J; bases not matched to a gene: 9. The CDR3 DNA is TGTGCCAGCACTACCGGGACAGACATCTACGAGCAGTACTTC. Its translation is CASTTGTDIYEQYF. Together with reference TRBV2 and TRBJ2-7, the CDR3 gives the full variable domain: EPEVTQTPSHQVTQMGQEVILRCVPISNHLYFYWYRQILGQKVEFLVSFYNNEISEKSEIFDDQFSVERPDGSNFTLKIRSTKLEDSAMYFCASTTGTDIYEQYFGPGTRLTVT.

The CDR3 reads CASSLFVGTGGVGETQYF. The CDR3 DNA is TGTGCCAGCAGCTTATTCGTCGGGACAGGGGGTGTAGGGGAGACCCAGTACTTC. The rearrangement joins TRBV7-9 to TRBJ2-5, with 11 bases that match TRBD1. The germline V gene encodes CDR1 SEHNR and CDR2 FQNEAQ (reference sequence). The CDR3 totals 18 residues. V shed 2 bases and J 5 bases; nucleotides not matched to a gene: 13.

Regarding this clonotype: One end of the junction does not line up with germline, which may come from a read error. The gene calls are TRBV15 and TRBJ2-2; 11 bases fit TRBD2. The CDR3 has 16 residues. Germline V gene sequence: CDR1 LNHNV, CDR2 YYDKDF (reference sequence). CDR3 DNA: TGTGCCACCAGCGGAGATAGCGGGAGGGCCACCGGGGAGCTGTTTTTT. Translating it yields CATSGDSGRATGELFF.

This clonotype appeared a few times. The chain couples TRBV7-6 to TRBJ1-6; D is undetermined. This CDR3 comprises 13 residues. The germline gives CDR1 SGHVS, CDR2 FNYEAQ. V was clipped by 2 bases and J by 9 bases, with 8 bases between them. The CDR3 DNA follows: TGTGCCAGCAGCTTATCGTTCGCTTCACCCCTCCACTTT. As protein: CASSLSFASPLHF.

The V call is TRBV20-1, the J call TRBJ1-2; 10 bases fit TRBD1. The CDR3 extends over 15 amino acids. V shed 0 bases, J shed 4 bases, and the junction held 5 bases outside the gene matches. CDR1 DFQATT and CDR2 SNEGSKA come from the germline V gene (reference sequence). The CDR3 coding sequence is TGCAGTGCTAGAGATGTCGGACAGGGGGTCTATGGCTACACCTTC. This sequence encodes CSARDVGQGVYGYTF.

This clonotype appeared a single time. This chain connects TRBV24-1 to TRBJ2-1, with 12 bases lining up with TRBD2. The V and J ends lost 4 bases and 7 bases, in that order; junction bases with no gene match: 10. There are 17 residues in the CDR3. CDR1 and CDR2 from the germline V gene are KGHDR and SFDVKD. The CDR3 region has the DNA TGTGCCACCAGTGACTCTAGCGGGAGGGCCTCGGCTAATGAGCAGTTCTTC. Its protein is CATSDSSGRASANEQFF.

The V call is TRBV29-1, the J call TRBJ2-5, with no clear D. The CDR3 has 10 residues. Germline CDR1 and CDR2: SQVTM and ANQGSEA. The ends were cut back, 4 bases at V and 5 bases at J, with 5 bases in the middle. The CDR3 DNA sequence: TGCAGCGTTGGGGCGGAGACCCAGTACTTC. Protein sequence: CSVGAETQYF.

The rearrangement uses TRBV20-1 and TRBJ1-1, with D possibly matching TRBD1 (6 bases). CDR1 and CDR2 (germline): DFQATT, SNEGSKA (reference sequence). Trimming took off 6 bases at V and 7 bases at J, with 21 bases between the two ends. This CDR3 contains 14 residues. The CDR3 spells CSASIKQGGGEAFF. CDR3 nucleotides: TGCAGTGCCAGCATAAAACAGGGAGGGGGTGAAGCTTTCTTT.

J is TRBJ1-5 and V is TRBV20-1; maybe TRBD1 (6 bases). The germline gives CDR1 DFQATT, CDR2 SNEGSKA (reference sequence). This CDR3 has 13 residues. V was pared by 2 bases and J by 4 bases, with 9 bases between. The CDR3 DNA sequence: TGCAGTGCTAGACGGGGACAAAATCAGCCCCAGCATTTT. Translation: CSARRGQNQPQHF.

The rearrangement uses TRBV4-1 and TRBJ2-6, with D tentatively TRBD1 or TRBD2 (5 bases each). There are 15 residues in the CDR3. Germline CDR1 is MGHRA and CDR2 is YSYEKL. V was cut by 5 bases and J by 13 bases, with 21 bases left in between. The CDR3 is CASSSHRDRARVLTF. Here the CDR3 DNA reads TGCGCCAGCAGCTCCCACCGGGACCGCGCCAGGGTCCTGACTTTC.